A selection of T cell receptor beta chains follows, all from one sample in a study of OX40 agonist ivuxolimab in advanced cancers. The assay was immunoSEQ multiplex PCR, and TCRdb's table has in-frame clones only and misses some. The data hold around 94,000 clones, with roughly 87% observed a single time. The sequencing used CD4+ or CD8+ T cells sorted from blood, collected in a trial of the OX40 agonist ivuxolimab. These receptors originate from an adult with an advanced solid tumor such as melanoma, head and neck, liver or kidney cancer. Both conserved end residues are part of each CDR3. The order of the fields is CDR3 protein, CDR3 DNA, D gene, clone size, J gene, V gene. The D gene is left open where the match is weak. Rows may omit the clone size; those that give it use once, few, many or a size class.

CDR3: CASSLGFNQNYGYTF
DNA: TGCGCCAGCAGCTTGGGGTTCAACCAGAACTATGGCTACACCTTC
D: -
size: -
J: TRBJ1-2
V: TRBV5-1

CDR3: CASRPGLSQETQYF
DNA: TGTGCCAGCAGACCTGGACTCAGTCAAGAGACCCAGTACTTC
D: -
size: -
J: TRBJ2-5
V: TRBV9

CDR3: CSVRTSGDPSYEQYF
DNA: TGCAGCGTCCGAACCTCGGGGGATCCGTCCTACGAGCAGTACTTC
D: -
size: -
J: TRBJ2-7
V: TRBV29-1

CDR3: CASLRLGGARAFF
DNA: TGTGCCAGCCTACGGTTAGGGGGCGCGAGGGCTTTCTTT
D: TRBD1
size: once
J: TRBJ1-1
V: TRBV6-1

CDR3: CASSEGTRNTEAFF
DNA: TGTGCCAGCAGTGAAGGGACAAGGAACACTGAAGCTTTCTTT
D: -
size: -
J: TRBJ1-1
V: TRBV28

CDR3: CASSLTGTGNTEAFF
DNA: TGCGCCAGCAGCTTGACCGGGACAGGGAACACTGAAGCTTTCTTT
D: TRBD1
size: -
J: TRBJ1-1
V: TRBV5-1

CDR3: CASSPGGPAAQYF
DNA: TGTGCCAGCAGTCCTGGAGGCCCGGCGGCCCAGTACTTC
D: -
size: once
J: TRBJ2-5
V: TRBV6-5

CDR3: CASSRLTLTGGGETQYF
DNA: TGTGCCAGCAGCCGCCTCACCCTGACAGGGGGCGGGGAGACCCAGTACTTC
D: TRBD1
size: -
J: TRBJ2-5
V: TRBV5-4

CDR3: CATSRDRQGVQYF
DNA: TGTGCCACCAGCAGAGATCGACAAGGGGTCCAGTATTTT
D: -
size: -
J: TRBJ2-3
V: TRBV15

CDR3: CASSADTTTGELFF
DNA: TGTGCCAGTAGTGCGGACACGACAACCGGGGAGCTGTTTTTT
D: -
size: -
J: TRBJ2-2
V: TRBV19

CDR3: CASSFGGATIGGYTF
DNA: TGTGCCAGCAGTTTTGGGGGGGCAACGATTGGTGGCTACACCTTC
D: -
size: once
J: TRBJ1-2
V: TRBV27

CDR3: CASSLFQGVRVETQYF
DNA: TGTGCCAGCAGCTTGTTCCAGGGGGTTCGGGTAGAGACCCAGTACTTC
D: TRBD1
size: -
J: TRBJ2-5
V: TRBV7-6

CDR3: CASSQFTGTSGGATDTQYF
DNA: TGCGCCAGCAGCCAGTTCACCGGGACTAGCGGGGGGGCTACAGATACGCAGTATTTT
D: TRBD2
size: few
J: TRBJ2-3
V: TRBV4-3

CDR3: CASRKTLATNEKLFF
DNA: TGTGCCAGCAGAAAGACGCTTGCAACTAATGAAAAACTGTTTTTT
D: -
size: -
J: TRBJ1-4
V: TRBV6-5

CDR3: CASSDRGFGGYTF
DNA: TGTGCCAGCAGTGACAGGGGTTTCGGGGGCTACACCTTC
D: -
size: -
J: TRBJ1-2
V: TRBV2

CDR3: CAISAQGIMNTEAFF
DNA: TGTGCCATCAGTGCACAGGGGATCATGAACACTGAAGCTTTCTTT
D: TRBD1
size: -
J: TRBJ1-1
V: TRBV10-3

CDR3: CATSGPSVGSNQPQHF
DNA: TGTGCCACCAGCGGACCTAGTGTAGGAAGCAATCAGCCCCAGCATTTT
D: -
size: -
J: TRBJ1-5
V: TRBV15

CDR3: CASSPDRGYGYTF
DNA: TGTGCCAGCAGCCCGGACAGGGGCTATGGCTACACCTTC
D: TRBD1
size: once
J: TRBJ1-2
V: TRBV6-5

CDR3: CASTRSDSYNQPQHF
DNA: TGTGCCAGCACCAGAAGTGACAGCTACAATCAGCCCCAGCATTTT
D: -
size: few
J: TRBJ1-5
V: TRBV6-1

CDR3: CASSPWRFPGGGALRIQFF
DNA: TGTGCCAGCAGCCCTTGGCGCTTCCCGGGCGGGGGGGCCCTACGAATCCAGTTCTTC
D: TRBD2
size: -
J: TRBJ2-1
V: TRBV5-6

CDR3: CASSLFGGVNEQFF
DNA: TGTGCCAGCAGCTTATTCGGGGGTGTAAATGAGCAGTTCTTC
D: -
size: -
J: TRBJ2-1
V: TRBV5-6

CDR3: CASSQAGTGGYNSPLHF
DNA: TGTGCCAGCAGCCAAGCCGGGACAGGGGGTTATAATTCACCCCTCCACTTT
D: TRBD1
size: -
J: TRBJ1-6
V: TRBV14

CDR3: CASSPGSRFANTGELFF
DNA: TGTGCCAGCAGCCCGGGGTCCCGTTTTGCGAACACCGGGGAGCTGTTTTTT
D: -
size: -
J: TRBJ2-2
V: TRBV5-4

CDR3: CASGLGGFSYEQYF
DNA: TGTGCTAGTGGACTCGGGGGGTTCTCCTACGAGCAGTACTTC
D: TRBD2
size: -
J: TRBJ2-7
V: TRBV12-5

CDR3: CAISEGYEQYF
DNA: TGTGCCATCAGTGAAGGCTACGAGCAGTACTTC
D: -
size: -
J: TRBJ2-7
V: TRBV10-3

CDR3: CASSPDRGTGYGYTF
DNA: TGTGCCAGCAGCCCAGACAGGGGGACAGGGTATGGCTACACCTTC
D: TRBD1
size: -
J: TRBJ1-2
V: TRBV7-2

CDR3: CASSLIGLANTGELFF
DNA: TGCGCCAGCAGCTTGATCGGGCTGGCGAACACCGGGGAGCTGTTTTTT
D: -
size: -
J: TRBJ2-2
V: TRBV5-1

CDR3: CASSIQGAETQYF
DNA: TGTGCCAGTAGTATACAGGGGGCGGAGACCCAGTACTTC
D: TRBD1
size: -
J: TRBJ2-5
V: TRBV19

CDR3: CASSLDGALQETQYF
DNA: TGCGCCAGCAGCTTGGATGGTGCGTTACAAGAGACCCAGTACTTC
D: -
size: -
J: TRBJ2-5
V: TRBV5-1

CDR3: CASSEVGYRSEQYF
DNA: TGTGCCAGCAGTGAAGTCGGGTATAGGAGCGAGCAGTACTTC
D: -
size: -
J: TRBJ2-7
V: TRBV2

CDR3: CASSLRESNQPQHF
DNA: TGTGCCAGCAGCTTACGGGAGAGCAATCAGCCCCAGCATTTT
D: -
size: -
J: TRBJ1-5
V: TRBV7-6